What follows describes a single TCR beta chain. Its antigen is unidentified. This specimen belongs to a study of beta chain features in type 1 diabetes. Notes on the study in general: Type 1 diabetes patients had TCRB CDR3s that were shorter (moderately but significantly so) in all four CD4+ subsets.

The CDR3 contains 14 residues. Trimming took 0 bases from V and 4 from J; bases not matched to a gene: 2. Germline CDR1 SGHNT, CDR2 YYREEE (reference sequence). The sequenced template was cDNA made from the entire isolated RNA. Profiled with immunoSEQ multiplex PCR; TCRdb holds only in-frame clones, not every one. The top ten hold roughly 0.13% of the sample, which has some 47,000 clones, around 40% seen once. Sequencing used stem cell memory CD4+ T cells from blood. This sequence was found in a man aged 30 to 45 with type 1 diabetes. The gene calls are TRBV5-4 and TRBJ2-3; 7 nucleotides align to TRBD2. The CDR3 sequence: CASSLGGRSDTQYF. For the CDR3, the DNA is TGTGCCAGCAGCTTGGGCGGGAGATCAGATACGCAGTATTTT.